This TCR beta chain was captured by sequencing in a study of vaccination effects on CD4 cells after COVID-19. Viral peptide pool expansion of antigen-specific CD4+ T cells preceded sequencing in the ViraFEST assay. Following culture for ten to eleven days, CD4+ T cells were isolated. The vaccine recipients had no prior SARS-CoV-2 infection, with negative nucleocapsid antibodies. PBMC cultures contained two million cells per well, approximately 9.2 IU/ml IL-2 and 10 ug/ml peptides. The authors replaced half the medium with IL-2 medium on days 3 and 7. V gave up 6 bases and J gave up 1 base, with 18 bases separating them. The germline gives CDR1 MNHEY, CDR2 SMNVEV (reference sequence). The CDR3 totals 16 residues. The table came from immunoSEQ multiplex PCR; TCRdb's copy has only in-frame clones and leaves some out. Altogether 30,000 to 35,000 clones are present, less than 80% being singletons, with the ten largest covering around 25%.

Only a few counts were recorded for this clone. Its antigen is not identified. Study-level points and caveats: Clones of infection and vaccine origin contracted markedly late after vaccination. The study, lacking early post-infection timepoints, had few convalescent patients.

This rearrangement joins TRBV27 to TRBJ1-1, with D maybe TRBD1 (6 bases). The clonotype comes from a human donor who received a COVID-19 vaccine. Sequencing was performed on CD4+ T cells from PBMCs cultured with HCoV-OC43 spike peptides, taken before COVID-19 vaccination. Stated subset: HCoV-OC43 spike overlapping peptide pool stimulation. Written as DNA, the CDR3 is TGTGCCAGCAGCTCCCAAGGGGGGATCTCGAACACTGAAGCTTTCTTT. Residues: CASSSQGGISNTEAFF.